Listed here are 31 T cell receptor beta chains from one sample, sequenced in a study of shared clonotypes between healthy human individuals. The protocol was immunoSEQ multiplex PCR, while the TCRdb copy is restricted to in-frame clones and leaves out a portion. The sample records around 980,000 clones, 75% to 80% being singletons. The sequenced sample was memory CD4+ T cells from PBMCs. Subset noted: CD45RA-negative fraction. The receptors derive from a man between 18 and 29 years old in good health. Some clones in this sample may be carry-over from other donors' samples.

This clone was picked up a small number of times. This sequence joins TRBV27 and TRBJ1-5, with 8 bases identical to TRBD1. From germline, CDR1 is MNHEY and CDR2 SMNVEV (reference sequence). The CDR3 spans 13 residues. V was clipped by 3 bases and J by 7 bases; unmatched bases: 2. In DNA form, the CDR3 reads TGTGCCAGCAGTTTGACAGGGGAACAGCCCCAGCATTTT. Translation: CASSLTGEQPQHF.

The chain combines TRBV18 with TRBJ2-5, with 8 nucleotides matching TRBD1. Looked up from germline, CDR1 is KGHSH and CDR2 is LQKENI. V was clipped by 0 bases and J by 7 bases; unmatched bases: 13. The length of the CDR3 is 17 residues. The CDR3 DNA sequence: TGTGCCAGCTCACCACCATTCGAGACAGGGGTCTTCAGGACCCAGTACTTC. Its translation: CASSPPFETGVFRTQYF.

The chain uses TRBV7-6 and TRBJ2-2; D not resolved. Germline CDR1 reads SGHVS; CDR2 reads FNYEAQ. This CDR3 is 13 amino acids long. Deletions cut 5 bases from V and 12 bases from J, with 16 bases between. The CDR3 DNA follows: TGTGCCAGCAGCCCCCATCTCGCCAGGCAGCTGTTTTTT. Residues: CASSPHLARQLFF.

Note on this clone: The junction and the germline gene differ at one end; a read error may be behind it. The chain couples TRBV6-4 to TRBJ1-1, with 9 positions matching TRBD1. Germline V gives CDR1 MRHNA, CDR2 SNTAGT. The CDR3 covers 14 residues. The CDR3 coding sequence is TGTACCAGCAGACAACAGGGGGCGGACACTGAAGCTTTCTTT. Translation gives CTSRQQGADTEAFF.

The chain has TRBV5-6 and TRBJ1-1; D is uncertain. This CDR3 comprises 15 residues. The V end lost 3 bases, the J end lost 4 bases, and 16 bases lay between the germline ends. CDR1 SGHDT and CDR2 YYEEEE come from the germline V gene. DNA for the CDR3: TGTGCCAGCAGCTATAGACGGATCCCTCTCACTGAAGCTTTCTTT. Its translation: CASSYRRIPLTEAFF.

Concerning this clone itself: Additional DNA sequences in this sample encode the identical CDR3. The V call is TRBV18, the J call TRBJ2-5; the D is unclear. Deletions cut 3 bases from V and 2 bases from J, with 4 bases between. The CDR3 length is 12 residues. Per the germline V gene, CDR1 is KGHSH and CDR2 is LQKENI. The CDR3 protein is CASSPEQETQYF. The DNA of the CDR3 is TGTGCCAGCTCACCCGAACAAGAGACCCAGTACTTC.

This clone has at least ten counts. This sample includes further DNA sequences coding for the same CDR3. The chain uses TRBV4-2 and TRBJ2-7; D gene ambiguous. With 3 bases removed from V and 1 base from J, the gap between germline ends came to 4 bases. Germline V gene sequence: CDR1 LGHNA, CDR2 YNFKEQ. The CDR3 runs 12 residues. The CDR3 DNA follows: TGTGCCAGCAGCCAGGGTTCCTACGAGCAGTACTTC. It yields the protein CASSQGSYEQYF.

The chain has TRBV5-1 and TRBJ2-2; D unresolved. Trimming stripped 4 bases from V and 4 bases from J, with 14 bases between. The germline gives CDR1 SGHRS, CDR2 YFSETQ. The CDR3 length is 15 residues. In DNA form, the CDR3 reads TGCGCCAGCAGCCTTAGAGTAGGTACCACCGGGGAGCTGTTTTTT. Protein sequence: CASSLRVGTTGELFF.

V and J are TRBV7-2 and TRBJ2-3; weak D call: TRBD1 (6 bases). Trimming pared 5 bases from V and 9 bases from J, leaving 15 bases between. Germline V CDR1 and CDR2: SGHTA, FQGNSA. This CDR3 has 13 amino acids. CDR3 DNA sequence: TGTGCCAGCAGCCCAAACTACAGGGCAACGCAGTATTTT. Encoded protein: CASSPNYRATQYF.

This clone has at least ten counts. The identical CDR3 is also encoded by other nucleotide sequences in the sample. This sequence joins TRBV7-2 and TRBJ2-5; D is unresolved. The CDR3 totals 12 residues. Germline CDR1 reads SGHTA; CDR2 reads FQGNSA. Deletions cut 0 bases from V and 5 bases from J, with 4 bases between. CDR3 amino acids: CASSLAGETQYF. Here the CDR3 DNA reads TGTGCCAGCAGCTTAGCAGGGGAGACCCAGTACTTC. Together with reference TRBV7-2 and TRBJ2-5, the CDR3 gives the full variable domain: GAGVSQSPSNKVTEKGKDVELRCDPISGHTALYWYRQSLGQGLEFLIYFQGNSAPDKSGLPSDRFSAERTGGSVSTLTIQRTQQEDSAVYLCASSLAGETQYFGPGTRLLVL.

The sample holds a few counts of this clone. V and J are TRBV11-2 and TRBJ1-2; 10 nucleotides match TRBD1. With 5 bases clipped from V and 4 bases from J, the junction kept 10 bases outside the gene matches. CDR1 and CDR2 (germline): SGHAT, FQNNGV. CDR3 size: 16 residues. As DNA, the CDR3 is TGTGCCAGCAGCCCTAGCGGGGACAGGGGCAGCTATGGCTACACCTTC. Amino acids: CASSPSGDRGSYGYTF.

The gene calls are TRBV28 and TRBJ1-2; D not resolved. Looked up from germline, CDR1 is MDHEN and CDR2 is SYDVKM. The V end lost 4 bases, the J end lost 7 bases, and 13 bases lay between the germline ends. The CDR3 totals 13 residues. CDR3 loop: CASSSGPYGGYTF. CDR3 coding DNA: TGTGCCAGCAGTTCCGGGCCGTACGGTGGCTACACCTTC.

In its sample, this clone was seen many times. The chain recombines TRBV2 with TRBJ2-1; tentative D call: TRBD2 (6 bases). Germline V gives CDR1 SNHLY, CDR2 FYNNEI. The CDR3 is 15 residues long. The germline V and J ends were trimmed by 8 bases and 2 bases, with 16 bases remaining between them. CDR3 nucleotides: TGTGCCAGCGCCTCTGCGGGGCAGCCCTACAATGAGCAGTTCTTC. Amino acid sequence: CASASAGQPYNEQFF.

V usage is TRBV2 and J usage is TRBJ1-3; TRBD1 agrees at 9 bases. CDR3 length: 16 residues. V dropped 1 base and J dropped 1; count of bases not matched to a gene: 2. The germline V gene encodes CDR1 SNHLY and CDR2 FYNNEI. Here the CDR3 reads CASSEEGTGSGNTIYF. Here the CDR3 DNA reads TGTGCCAGCAGTGAAGAGGGGACAGGGTCTGGAAACACCATATATTTT.

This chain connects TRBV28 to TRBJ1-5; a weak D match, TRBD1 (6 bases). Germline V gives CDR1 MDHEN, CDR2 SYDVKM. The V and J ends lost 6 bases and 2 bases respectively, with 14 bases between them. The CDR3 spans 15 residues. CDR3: CASRLGGVGNQPQHF. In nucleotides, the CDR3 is TGTGCCAGCAGGCTAGGGGGAGTCGGCAATCAGCCCCAGCATTTT.

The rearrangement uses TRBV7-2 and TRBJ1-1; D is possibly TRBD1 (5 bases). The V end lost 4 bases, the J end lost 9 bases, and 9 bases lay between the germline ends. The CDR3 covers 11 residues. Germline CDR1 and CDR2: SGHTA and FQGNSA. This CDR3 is CASSYGQQAFF. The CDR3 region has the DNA TGTGCCAGCAGCTATGGACAACAAGCTTTCTTT.

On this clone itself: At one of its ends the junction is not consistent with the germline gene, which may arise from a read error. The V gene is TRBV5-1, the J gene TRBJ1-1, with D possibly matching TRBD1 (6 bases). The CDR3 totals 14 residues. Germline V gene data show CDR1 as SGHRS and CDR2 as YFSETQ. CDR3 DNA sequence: TGCGCCAGCAGCATTTTACCGGGACAAGCCTTCGACGACTTT. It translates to CASSILPGQAFDDF.

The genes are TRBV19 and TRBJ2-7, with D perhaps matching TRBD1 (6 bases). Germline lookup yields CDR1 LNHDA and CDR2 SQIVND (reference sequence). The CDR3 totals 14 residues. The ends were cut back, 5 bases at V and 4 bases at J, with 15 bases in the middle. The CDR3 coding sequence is TGTGCCAGTAGTCGCACAGGGCCTCGGTACGAGCAGTACTTC. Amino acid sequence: CASSRTGPRYEQYF.

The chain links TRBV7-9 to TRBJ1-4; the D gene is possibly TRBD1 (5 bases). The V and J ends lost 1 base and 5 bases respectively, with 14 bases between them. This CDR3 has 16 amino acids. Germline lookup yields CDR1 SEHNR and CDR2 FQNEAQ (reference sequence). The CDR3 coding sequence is TGTGCCAGCAGCTTAGGGTTCGGCAGGGAGAATGAAAAACTGTTTTTT. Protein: CASSLGFGRENEKLFF.

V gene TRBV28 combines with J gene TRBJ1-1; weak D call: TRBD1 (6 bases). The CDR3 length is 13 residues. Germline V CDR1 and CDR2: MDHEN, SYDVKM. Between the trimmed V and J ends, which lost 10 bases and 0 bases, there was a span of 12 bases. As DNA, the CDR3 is TGTGCCACCGGACAGACCATGAACACTGAAGCTTTCTTT. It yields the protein CATGQTMNTEAFF. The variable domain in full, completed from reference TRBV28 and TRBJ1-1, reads DVKVTQSSRYLVKRTGEKVFLECVQDMDHENMFWYRQDPGLGLRLIYFSYDVKMKEKGDIPEGYSVSREKKERFSLILESASTNQTSMYLCATGQTMNTEAFFGQGTRLTVV.

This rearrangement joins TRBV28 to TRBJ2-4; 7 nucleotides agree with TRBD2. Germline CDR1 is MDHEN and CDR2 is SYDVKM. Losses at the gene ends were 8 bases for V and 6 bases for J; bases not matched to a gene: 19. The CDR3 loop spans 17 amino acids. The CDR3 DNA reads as TGTGCCAGCCATAAACGCACACTAGCGTCGGCCGGAAACATTCAGTACTTC. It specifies CASHKRTLASAGNIQYF.

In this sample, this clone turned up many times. The CDR3 region has the DNA TGTGCCAGCAGCGTAGTTCCGAGCGGGAGGGCCAAGGATGAGCAGTTCTTC. Its protein is CASSVVPSGRAKDEQFF. J is TRBJ2-1 and V is TRBV9, with 10 nucleotides matching TRBD2. The germline CDR1 and CDR2 sequences are SGDLS and YYNGEE. J was trimmed by 8 bases and V by 0 bases; bases with no gene match: 11. There are 17 residues in the CDR3. The entire variable domain, with the rest obtained from reference TRBV9 and TRBJ2-1, is as follows: DSGVTQTPKHLITATGQRVTLRCSPRSGDLSVYWYQQSLDQGLQFLIQYYNGEERAKGNILERFSAQQFPDLHSELNLSSLELGDSALYFCASSVVPSGRAKDEQFFGPGTRLTVL.

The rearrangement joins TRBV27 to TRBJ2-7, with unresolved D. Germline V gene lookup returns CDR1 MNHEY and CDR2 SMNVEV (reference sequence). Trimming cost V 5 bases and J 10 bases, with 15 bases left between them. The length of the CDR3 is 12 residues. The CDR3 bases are TGTGCCAGCAGTCCCCCAGGTGGAGTTCAGTACTTC. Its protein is CASSPPGGVQYF.

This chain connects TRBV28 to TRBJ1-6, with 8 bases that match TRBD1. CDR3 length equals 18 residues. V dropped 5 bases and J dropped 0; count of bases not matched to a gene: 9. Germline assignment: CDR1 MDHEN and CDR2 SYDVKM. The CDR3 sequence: CASSPQGATASYNSPLHF. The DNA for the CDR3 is TGTGCCAGCAGTCCCCAGGGGGCGACCGCCTCCTATAATTCACCCCTCCACTTT.

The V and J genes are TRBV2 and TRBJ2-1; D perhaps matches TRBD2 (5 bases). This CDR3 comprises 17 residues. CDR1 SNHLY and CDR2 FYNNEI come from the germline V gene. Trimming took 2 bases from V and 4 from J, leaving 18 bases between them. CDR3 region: CASSESLGLARYNEQFF. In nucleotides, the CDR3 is TGTGCCAGCAGTGAATCCCTTGGTCTAGCTAGGTACAATGAGCAGTTCTTC.

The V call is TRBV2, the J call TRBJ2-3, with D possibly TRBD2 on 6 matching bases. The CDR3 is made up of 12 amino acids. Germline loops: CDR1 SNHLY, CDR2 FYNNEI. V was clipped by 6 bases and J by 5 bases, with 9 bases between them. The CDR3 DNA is TGTGCCAGCAGGGAGGAGGGAGATACGCAGTATTTT. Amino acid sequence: CASREEGDTQYF.

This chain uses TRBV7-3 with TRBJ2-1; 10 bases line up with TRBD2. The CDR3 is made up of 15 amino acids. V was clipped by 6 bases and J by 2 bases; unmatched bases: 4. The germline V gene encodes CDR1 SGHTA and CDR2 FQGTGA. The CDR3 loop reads CASRTLAGAYNEQFF. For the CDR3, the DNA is TGTGCCAGCAGGACCCTAGCGGGAGCCTACAATGAGCAGTTCTTC.

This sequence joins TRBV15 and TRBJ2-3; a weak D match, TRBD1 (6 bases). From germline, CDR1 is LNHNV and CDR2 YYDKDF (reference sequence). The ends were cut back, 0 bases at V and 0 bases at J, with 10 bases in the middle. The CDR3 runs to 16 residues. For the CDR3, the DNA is TGTGCCACCAGCAGAGAAGGGACATTAAGCACAGATACGCAGTATTTT. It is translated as CATSREGTLSTDTQYF.

The CDR3 protein is CASRWDRVGEQYF. The CDR3 nucleotides read TGTGCCAGCAGATGGGACAGGGTGGGAGAGCAGTACTTC. The chain employs TRBV6-5 and TRBJ2-7, with 9 bases lining up with TRBD1. The trim removed 6 bases at V and 7 bases at J, leaving 7 bases unmatched. Germline assignment: CDR1 MNHEY and CDR2 SVGAGI. The CDR3 contains 13 residues.

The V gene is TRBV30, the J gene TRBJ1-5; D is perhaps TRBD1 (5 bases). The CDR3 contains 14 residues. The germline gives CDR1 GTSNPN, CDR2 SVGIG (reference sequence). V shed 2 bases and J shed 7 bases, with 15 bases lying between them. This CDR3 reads CAWSTPMGVQPQHF. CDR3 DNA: TGTGCCTGGAGTACCCCCATGGGGGTCCAGCCCCAGCATTTT.

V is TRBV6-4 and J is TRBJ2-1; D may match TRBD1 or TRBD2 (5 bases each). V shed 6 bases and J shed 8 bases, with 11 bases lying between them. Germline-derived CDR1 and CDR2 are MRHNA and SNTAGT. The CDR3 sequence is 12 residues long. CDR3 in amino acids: CASRGRWHEQFF. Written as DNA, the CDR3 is TGTGCCAGCAGGGGACGGTGGCATGAGCAGTTCTTC.